Listed here are 20 T cell receptor beta chains from one sample, sequenced in a study of blood T cell repertoires in COVID-19. Assay: immunoSEQ multiplex PCR; the TCRdb copy retains only in-frame clones and omits some. This table holds about 180,000 clones, 70% to 90% found once. The sequenced sample consisted of peripheral blood. The receptors come from a man in his 60s with acute or convalescent COVID-19.

The chain is built from TRBV18 and TRBJ2-7, with 7 bases identical to TRBD1. Germline values: CDR1 KGHSH, CDR2 LQKENI. This CDR3 has 14 amino acids. J gave up 7 bases and V 2 bases, and 8 bases lay outside the gene matches. CDR3 sequence reads: CASSPGQVLGEQYF. The CDR3 region has the DNA TGTGCCAGCTCACCAGGACAGGTCTTAGGGGAGCAGTACTTC.

This rearrangement joins TRBV19 to TRBJ1-5; D uncertain. The CDR3 is 13 residues long. The germline gives CDR1 LNHDA, CDR2 SQIVND (reference sequence). V was trimmed by 5 bases and J by 8 bases, leaving 13 bases between them. The CDR3 reads CASSVGRREPQHF. The CDR3 DNA follows: TGTGCCAGTAGTGTTGGACGGAGGGAGCCCCAGCATTTT.

This clone was observed a single time. The chain carries TRBV5-1 and TRBJ2-1, with TRBD2 matching over 11 bases. Germline V gives CDR1 SGHRS, CDR2 YFSETQ. The V gene end was trimmed by 4 bases and the J gene end by 9 bases; junction bases not matched to a gene: 15. The CDR3 consists of 17 residues. The CDR3 loop reads CASSPGGVAGGRGEQFF. The CDR3 nucleotides read TGCGCCAGCAGCCCTGGGGGTGTAGCGGGAGGGAGAGGTGAGCAGTTCTTC.

This chain connects TRBV12-3 or TRBV12-4 to TRBJ1-1, with unresolved D. This CDR3 has 11 amino acids. Trimming removed 5 bases at V and 7 bases at J, with 8 bases between. CDR3 bases: TGTGCCAGCAGTATTTCCTTTGAAGCTTTCTTT. Its translation is CASSISFEAFF.

The rearrangement uses TRBV7-2 and TRBJ2-2, with 7 nucleotides matching TRBD1. CDR1 and CDR2 (germline): SGHTA, FQGNSA. J was trimmed by 3 bases and V by 1 base; bases with no gene match: 5. The CDR3 runs 16 residues. CDR3 nucleotides: TGTGCCAGCAGCTTAGACGGGACAGTCCACACCGGGGAGCTGTTTTTT. Translated, it gives CASSLDGTVHTGELFF.

The chain links TRBV5-6 to TRBJ1-5, with 7 positions matching TRBD1. Germline V CDR1 and CDR2: SGHDT, YYEEEE. After removal of 4 bases from V and 3 bases from J, the junction contained 7 bases not matched to a gene. The CDR3 sequence is 15 residues long. The chain's CDR3 is CASSLGTAFNQPQHF. The DNA of the CDR3 is TGTGCCAGCAGCCTCGGGACAGCGTTCAATCAGCCCCAGCATTTT.

The chain carries TRBV7-9 and TRBJ2-7; 11 positions agree with TRBD2. In germline, CDR1 is SEHNR, CDR2 FQNEAQ (reference sequence). There are 15 residues in the CDR3. J lost 2 bases, V lost 5 bases, and 5 bases had no gene match. CDR3 amino acids: CASSDGTSGTYEQYF. DNA of the CDR3: TGTGCCAGCAGCGACGGGACTAGCGGAACCTACGAGCAGTACTTC. Using reference TRBV7-9 and TRBJ2-7 for the parts outside the CDR3, the full variable domain is DTGVSQNPRHKITKRGQNVTFRCDPISEHNRLYWYRQTLGQGPEFLTYFQNEAQLEKSRLLSDRFSAERPKGSFSTLEIQRTEQGDSAMYLCASSDGTSGTYEQYFGPGTRLTVT.

The rearrangement uses TRBV28 and TRBJ2-7, with TRBD2 matching over 8 bases. Germline V gives CDR1 MDHEN, CDR2 SYDVKM. The CDR3 runs to 15 residues. J gave up 1 base and V 5 bases, and 7 bases lay outside the gene matches. The CDR3 reads CASSQAGVGSYEQYF. CDR3 DNA sequence: TGTGCCAGCAGTCAAGCGGGAGTTGGTTCCTACGAGCAGTACTTC.

This sequence joins TRBV9 and TRBJ2-7, with 8 bases that match TRBD2. This CDR3 has 15 amino acids. CDR1 SGDLS and CDR2 YYNGEE come from the germline V gene. J was trimmed by 8 bases and V by 0 bases; bases with no gene match: 10. In nucleotides, the CDR3 is TGTGCCAGCAGCGTAGTTGGGACTAGAGACGGGAAGCAGTACTTC. Translation: CASSVVGTRDGKQYF.

The chain joins TRBV27 to TRBJ2-7; TRBD1 matches at 8 bases. The V gene end was trimmed by 8 bases and the J gene end by 7 bases; junction bases not matched to a gene: 16. The CDR3 has 15 residues. Germline CDR1 MNHEY, CDR2 SMNVEV (reference sequence). In DNA form, the CDR3 reads TGTGCCAGCGGAGCGTTAGACAGGGGCCTGAGGGAGCAGTACTTC. Amino acids: CASGALDRGLREQYF.

The rearrangement links TRBV12-3 or TRBV12-4 to TRBJ2-5; D gene unclear. This CDR3 region has 13 residues. V was cut by 6 bases and J by 5 bases, with 13 bases left in between. The CDR3 is CASRQLPVETQYF. The CDR3, as DNA: TGTGCCAGCAGACAACTACCGGTGGAGACCCAGTACTTC.

The J gene is TRBJ2-5, the V gene TRBV21-1; the table's D call, TRBD1, was not checked against the DNA. TRBV21-1 is classified as a pseudogene. The CDR3 covers 21 residues. The CDR3 DNA is TGTGCCAGCAGCAATACTCAAACGGGGTCCCTGGGCAGGGGGCTCCAAGAGACCCAGTACTTC. Protein: CASSNTQTGSLGRGLQETQYF.

The chain employs TRBV19 and TRBJ2-1, with D tentatively TRBD1 (5 bases). The CDR3 has 14 residues. Between the trimmed V and J ends, which lost 3 bases and 1 base, there was a span of 7 bases. The germline gives CDR1 LNHDA, CDR2 SQIVND (reference sequence). DNA for the CDR3: TGTGCCAGTAGTATGCAGGGATCCTACAATGAGCAGTTCTTC. This codes for CASSMQGSYNEQFF.

The chain couples TRBV2 to TRBJ2-5, with TRBD1 matching 8 bases. Trimming removed 3 bases from V and 7 bases from J; junction bases left unmatched: 4. Germline V CDR1 and CDR2: SNHLY, FYNNEI. This CDR3 is 13 amino acids long. The DNA for the CDR3 is TGTGCCAGCAGTGAGGGACAGGCGGGGACCCAGTACTTC. This gives the protein CASSEGQAGTQYF.

This chain joins TRBV5-6 and TRBJ1-1, with TRBD1 as a possible D gene (5 bases). CDR1 is SGHDT and CDR2 is YYEEEE in the germline V gene. This CDR3 is built from 15 residues. V was trimmed by 0 bases and J by 6 bases, leaving 15 bases between them. The CDR3 DNA is TGTGCCAGCAGCTTGGATCGCAGGGTCGGGTCTGAAGCTTTCTTT. Encoded protein: CASSLDRRVGSEAFF. Combining the CDR3 with reference TRBV5-6 and TRBJ1-1 gives the whole variable domain DAGVTQSPTHLIKTRGQQVTLRCSPKSGHDTVSWYQQALGQGPQFIFQYYEEEERQRGNFPDRFSGHQFPNYSSELNVNALLLGDSALYLCASSLDRRVGSEAFFGQGTRLTVV.

The chain employs TRBV28 and TRBJ2-3; 9 nucleotides agree with TRBD2. Germline V gene sequence: CDR1 MDHEN, CDR2 SYDVKM. The CDR3 extends over 17 amino acids. V lost 5 bases and J lost 1; bases outside the gene matches: 10. CDR3 residues: CASSIAGVEAGTDTQYF. In nucleotides, the CDR3 is TGTGCCAGCAGTATAGCGGGAGTTGAGGCAGGCACAGATACGCAGTATTTT.

V gene TRBV19 combines with J gene TRBJ2-1, with TRBD2 matching over 8 bases. V lost 5 bases, J lost 3 bases, and 6 bases stayed unmatched. The CDR3 spans 15 residues. CDR1 and CDR2 (germline): LNHDA, SQIVND (reference sequence). The chain's CDR3 is CASSPTSGHYNEQFF. For the CDR3, the DNA is TGTGCCAGTAGTCCTACTAGCGGCCACTACAATGAGCAGTTCTTC. Based on the CDR3 plus reference TRBV19 and TRBJ2-1, the full variable domain is DGGITQSPKYLFRKEGQNVTLSCEQNLNHDAMYWYRQDPGQGLRLIYYSQIVNDFQKGDIAEGYSVSREKKESFPLTVTSAQKNPTAFYLCASSPTSGHYNEQFFGPGTRLTVL.

The V gene is TRBV7-9, the J gene TRBJ1-5, with unresolved D. The germline CDR1 and CDR2 sequences are SEHNR and FQNEAQ (reference sequence). The CDR3 is made up of 14 amino acids. Trimming shortened V by 7 bases and J by 5 bases, and 15 bases separated the two germline ends. The CDR3 protein is CASTPGRGDQPQHF. CDR3 nucleotide sequence: TGTGCCAGCACCCCCGGTCGGGGAGATCAGCCCCAGCATTTT.

CDR3 in DNA: TGCGCCAGCAGCTTGGGAGGGACAGGGGCCGGGGAGCTGTTTTTT. As protein: CASSLGGTGAGELFF. The chain recombines TRBV5-1 with TRBJ2-2; 10 bases match TRBD1. V lost 0 bases to trimming and J lost 6 bases; unmatched junction nucleotides: 2. From germline, CDR1 is SGHRS and CDR2 YFSETQ. The CDR3 extends over 15 amino acids. Filled out from reference TRBV5-1 and TRBJ2-2, the complete variable domain reads KAGVTQTPRYLIKTRGQQVTLSCSPISGHRSVSWYQQTPGQGLQFLFEYFSETQRNKGNFPGRFSGRQFSNSRSEMNVSTLELGDSALYLCASSLGGTGAGELFFGEGSRLTVL.

This clone appeared many times. The chain employs TRBV5-1 and TRBJ2-5; the match to TRBD2 covers 7 bases. With 8 bases clipped from V and 4 bases from J, the junction kept 14 bases outside the gene matches. Germline CDR1 and CDR2: SGHRS and YFSETQ. The CDR3 loop spans 15 amino acids. CDR3 DNA: TGCGCCAGTTCTCGCCCGGGAGGCGGAGGAGAGACCCAGTACTTC. Residues: CASSRPGGGGETQYF. The full variable domain, in which reference TRBV5-1 and TRBJ2-5 provide the parts outside the CDR3, is KAGVTQTPRYLIKTRGQQVTLSCSPISGHRSVSWYQQTPGQGLQFLFEYFSETQRNKGNFPGRFSGRQFSNSRSEMNVSTLELGDSALYLCASSRPGGGGETQYFGPGTRLLVL.